The 31 T cell receptor beta chains below come from one sample, sequenced in a study of T cell responses to AZD1222 COVID-19 vaccine. TCRdb's table, derived via immunoSEQ multiplex PCR, lists solely in-frame clones and lacks some. The sample lists around 180,000 clones, 88% seen once, with around 0.5% in the top ten. The material was peripheral blood, obtained on day 0 of AZD1222 vaccination. These receptors were collected from an adult in good health.

This clone occurred a few times. This sequence joins TRBV5-1 and TRBJ2-5; 12 bases fit TRBD2. This CDR3 has 17 amino acids. Germline lookup yields CDR1 SGHRS and CDR2 YFSETQ. The junction had 12 bases not matched to a gene; V was cut back by 4 bases and J by 5 bases. The CDR3 sequence is CASSQESSGRARETQYF. DNA for the CDR3: TGCGCCAGCAGCCAAGAGTCTAGCGGGAGGGCCCGGGAGACCCAGTACTTC.

The gene calls are TRBV15 and TRBJ2-3; D may be TRBD2 (6 bases). The V gene lost 5 bases and the J gene lost 0 bases, with 15 bases spanning the gap. Looked up from germline, CDR1 is LNHNV and CDR2 is YYDKDF (reference sequence). The CDR3 is made up of 16 amino acids. The CDR3 nucleotides are TGTGCCACCAGCGGCCGGGAGTGGAGTAGCACAGATACGCAGTATTTT. Protein sequence: CATSGREWSSTDTQYF.

The chain carries TRBV11-2 and TRBJ1-2, with unresolved D. This CDR3 has 13 residues. Germline V gene sequence: CDR1 SGHAT, CDR2 FQNNGV. V lost 3 bases to trimming and J lost 2 bases, with 7 bases between them. CDR3 sequence (DNA): TGTGCCAGCAGCTTGGCCGACAACTATGGCTACACCTTC. It yields the protein CASSLADNYGYTF.

The chain has TRBV24-1 and TRBJ2-3; 8 bases agree with TRBD1. With 1 base clipped from V and 5 bases from J, the junction kept 10 bases outside the gene matches. The V gene's germline CDR1 is KGHDR and CDR2 SFDVKD. The CDR3 is made up of 17 amino acids. DNA for the CDR3: TGTGCCACCAGTGATTTTGATGGCAGGGGGCGAGGAGATACGCAGTATTTT. It yields the protein CATSDFDGRGRGDTQYF.

This clone was seen a few times. V is TRBV6-6 and J is TRBJ2-5; possibly TRBD2 for D (7 bases). With 2 bases removed from V and 4 bases from J, the gap between germline ends came to 14 bases. This CDR3 is 15 amino acids long. The germline V gene has CDR1 MNHNY and CDR2 SVGAGI (reference sequence). Here the CDR3 reads CASSYTAGASETQYF. The CDR3 coding sequence is TGTGCCAGCAGTTACACGGCGGGGGCCTCAGAGACCCAGTACTTC.

The J gene is TRBJ1-6, the V gene TRBV30; a weak D match, TRBD1 (6 bases). The CDR3 length is 13 residues. Germline loops: CDR1 GTSNPN, CDR2 SVGIG (reference sequence). V dropped 6 bases and J dropped 3 bases, with 9 bases sitting between them. CDR3 loop: CACRTDYNSPLHF. CDR3 nucleotides: TGTGCCTGCCGGACAGACTATAATTCACCCCTCCACTTT.

The V call is TRBV5-6, the J call TRBJ1-5; no definite D call. CDR1 is SGHDT, CDR2 YYEEEE, per germline. V was cut by 4 bases and J by 0 bases, with 11 bases left in between. The CDR3 extends over 15 amino acids. The CDR3 sequence is CASSQAGPSNQPQHF. The CDR3 DNA reads as TGTGCCAGCAGCCAAGCAGGACCTAGCAATCAGCCCCAGCATTTT.

This clone showed up just a few times. This chain joins TRBV6-2 or TRBV6-3 and TRBJ2-7, with D tentatively TRBD2 (6 bases). The germline V and J ends were trimmed by 6 bases and 1 base, with 19 bases remaining between them. Per germline, CDR1 MNHEY and CDR2 SVGEGT. The CDR3 length is 16 residues. CDR3 protein: CASSRIGGTESYEQYF. DNA of the CDR3: TGTGCCAGCAGCCGCATAGGCGGGACGGAGTCCTACGAGCAGTACTTC.

This clone occurred a few times. The rearrangement uses TRBV27 and TRBJ1-1, with D hard to call. Between the trimmed V and J ends, which lost 6 bases and 4 bases, there was a span of 15 bases. CDR3 length equals 14 residues. The germline CDR1 and CDR2 sequences are MNHEY and SMNVEV (reference sequence). CDR3 residues: CASRISAFITEAFF. For the CDR3, the DNA is TGTGCCAGCAGAATCTCAGCCTTTATCACTGAAGCTTTCTTT.

The chain recombines TRBV29-1 with TRBJ2-3; D is possibly TRBD1 (6 bases). Deletions cut 0 bases from V and 2 bases from J, with 21 bases between. CDR1 SQVTM and CDR2 ANQGSEA come from the germline V gene. CDR3 length equals 18 residues. CDR3 DNA: TGCAGCGTTGAAGATCCGATAAGGCAGGGGATTTACACAGATACGCAGTATTTT. Amino acids: CSVEDPIRQGIYTDTQYF.

CDR3: CAWRPTWTSGRTGELFF. CDR3 sequence (DNA): TGTGCCTGGAGACCAACCTGGACTAGCGGGAGAACCGGGGAGCTGTTTTTT. The chain is built from TRBV30 and TRBJ2-2, with 13 bases lining up with TRBD2. The CDR3 extends over 17 amino acids. With V trimmed by 3 bases and J by 5 bases, 9 bases remained unmatched. Germline V gene data show CDR1 as GTSNPN and CDR2 as SVGIG (reference sequence).

This chain links TRBV5-6 with TRBJ2-7; 7 bases line up with TRBD1. V lost 0 bases to trimming and J lost 6 bases; unmatched junction nucleotides: 15. Per the germline V gene, CDR1 is SGHDT and CDR2 is YYEEEE. The CDR3 contains 17 residues. CDR3 in DNA: TGTGCCAGCAGCTTGGCCTCCAACAGGGGCCGTCCAGGCGAGCAGTACTTC. It specifies CASSLASNRGRPGEQYF.

The rearrangement joins TRBV2 to TRBJ2-2; a possible D gene is TRBD1 (5 bases). The CDR3 runs 13 residues. Trimming took off 2 bases at V and 8 bases at J, with 9 bases between the two ends. In germline, CDR1 is SNHLY, CDR2 FYNNEI. The CDR3 reads CASSEWRQGELFF. The CDR3 DNA is TGTGCCAGCAGTGAATGGAGACAGGGGGAGCTGTTTTTT.

The chain links TRBV19 to TRBJ2-7; 10 bases map to TRBD2. Germline V gene data show CDR1 as LNHDA and CDR2 as SQIVND (reference sequence). There are 15 residues in the CDR3. The ends lost 6 bases at V and 3 bases at J; junction bases unmatched: 8. CDR3: CASSPRTSGYYEQYF. As DNA, the CDR3 is TGTGCCAGTAGCCCCCGGACTAGCGGTTACTACGAGCAGTACTTC.

This clone was recorded once. J is TRBJ1-2 and V is TRBV4-3, with TRBD1 as a possible D gene (6 bases). The CDR3 is 15 residues long. Per the germline V gene, CDR1 is LGHNA and CDR2 is YSLEER. With 1 base removed from V and 6 bases from J, the gap between germline ends came to 15 bases. This CDR3 is CASSQGSQGRNGYTF. In DNA form, the CDR3 reads TGCGCCAGCAGCCAAGGGTCCCAGGGGCGGAATGGCTACACCTTC.

This chain connects TRBV28 to TRBJ2-5; 7 bases map to TRBD1. V lost 3 bases and J lost 2; bases outside the gene matches: 6. The CDR3 contains 15 residues. Germline V lookup: CDR1 MDHEN, CDR2 SYDVKM. The CDR3, as DNA: TGTGCCAGCAGTTTGGAGGTCAGGGGGCAAGAGACCCAGTACTTC. Its translation is CASSLEVRGQETQYF. The full variable domain, rest sourced from reference TRBV28 and TRBJ2-5, is DVKVTQSSRYLVKRTGEKVFLECVQDMDHENMFWYRQDPGLGLRLIYFSYDVKMKEKGDIPEGYSVSREKKERFSLILESASTNQTSMYLCASSLEVRGQETQYFGPGTRLLVL.

This chain connects TRBV18 to TRBJ1-2; 7 bases fit TRBD1. Germline V gives CDR1 KGHSH, CDR2 LQKENI. The V and J ends lost 5 bases and 2 bases, in that order; junction bases with no gene match: 2. The CDR3 loop spans 13 amino acids. The CDR3 coding sequence is TGTGCCAGCTCATCGGGACAGAACTATGGCTACACCTTC. This codes for CASSSGQNYGYTF.

This chain joins TRBV13 and TRBJ1-4, with unresolved D. Germline loops: CDR1 PRHDT, CDR2 FYEKMQ (reference sequence). V was cut by 3 bases and J by 6 bases, with 11 bases left in between. The CDR3 has 14 residues. The DNA of the CDR3 is TGTGCCAGCAGCTTCCGATCCCCCGATGAAAAACTGTTTTTT. Translation gives CASSFRSPDEKLFF.

The rearrangement uses TRBV6-6 and TRBJ2-1; TRBD2 matches 8 bases. Germline lookup yields CDR1 MNHNY and CDR2 SVGAGI (reference sequence). The CDR3 is made up of 16 amino acids. Trimming took 2 bases from V and 8 from J; bases not matched to a gene: 11. The CDR3 DNA reads TGTGCCAGCAGTTACCCGACTAGCGTCTCTAGTCATGAGCAGTTCTTC. It specifies CASSYPTSVSSHEQFF.

This chain connects TRBV28 to TRBJ2-2, with 10 bases identical to TRBD2. This CDR3 has 15 residues. In germline, CDR1 is MDHEN, CDR2 SYDVKM. Trimming cost V 6 bases and J 4 bases; bases outside gene matches: 5. The CDR3 DNA follows: TGTGCCAGCAGCTGGACTAGCGGTCTCACCGGGGAGCTGTTTTTT. It translates to CASSWTSGLTGELFF.

The chain links TRBV20-1 to TRBJ2-3, with 12 bases that match TRBD2. Trimming cost V 3 bases and J 0 bases; bases outside gene matches: 7. The germline V gene encodes CDR1 DFQATT and CDR2 SNEGSKA (reference sequence). The CDR3 runs 17 residues. Here the CDR3 reads CSASSSGGVTSTDTQYF. Here the CDR3 DNA reads TGCAGTGCTAGTTCTAGCGGGGGGGTAACTAGCACAGATACGCAGTATTTT.

The chain has TRBV3-1 (or the pseudogene TRBV3-2) and TRBJ1-6; 7 bases are a match to TRBD1. J was trimmed by 9 bases and V by 3 bases; bases with no gene match: 11. CDR1 LGHDT and CDR2 YNNKEL come from the germline V gene (reference sequence). The CDR3 is 16 amino acids. The CDR3 coding sequence is TGTGCCAGCAGCCAGCCTGGACAGGTTTTAGGTTCACCCCTCCACTTT. Encoded protein: CASSQPGQVLGSPLHF.

The chain links TRBV4-1 to TRBJ2-7; TRBD2 is a possible D gene (6 bases). CDR3 length: 15 residues. With 1 base removed from V and 3 bases from J, the gap between germline ends came to 13 bases. The germline gives CDR1 MGHRA, CDR2 YSYEKL. The CDR3 reads CASSQGWGDGYEQYF. In DNA, the CDR3 is TGCGCCAGCAGCCAAGGGTGGGGGGATGGCTACGAGCAGTACTTC.

J is TRBJ2-7 and V is TRBV28; D may be TRBD1 (6 bases). CDR3 size: 18 residues. V was cut by 1 base and J by 0 bases, with 19 bases left in between. Germline V CDR1 and CDR2: MDHEN, SYDVKM. In nucleotides, the CDR3 is TGTGCCAGCAGTTTATCGGCTACCAGGACAGTATACTCCTACGAGCAGTACTTC. Protein: CASSLSATRTVYSYEQYF.

V usage is TRBV18 and J usage is TRBJ2-3; 16 nucleotides agree with TRBD2. J gave up 4 bases and V 6 bases, and 1 base lay outside the gene matches. Germline V gene lookup returns CDR1 KGHSH and CDR2 LQKENI. The CDR3 length is 15 residues. As DNA, the CDR3 is TGTGCCAGCTCTGGGACTAGCGGGAGGGCAGATACGCAGTATTTT. It translates to CASSGTSGRADTQYF. Supplemented by reference TRBV18 and TRBJ2-3, the full variable domain reads NAGVMQNPRHLVRRRGQEARLRCSPMKGHSHVYWYRQLPEEGLKFMVYLQKENIIDESGMPKERFSAEFPKEGPSILRIQQVVRGDSAAYFCASSGTSGRADTQYFGPGTRLTVL.

This chain uses TRBV27 with TRBJ1-5; unclear D gene. There are 12 residues in the CDR3. V dropped 8 bases and J dropped 6 bases, with 11 bases sitting between them. The germline V gene encodes CDR1 MNHEY and CDR2 SMNVEV (reference sequence). For the CDR3, the DNA is TGTGCCAGCTCTATTCCCGGTCAGCCCCAGCATTTT. This encodes CASSIPGQPQHF.

The rearrangement joins TRBV30 to TRBJ1-5, with D unclear. CDR3 length equals 13 residues. Germline CDR1 is GTSNPN and CDR2 is SVGIG (reference sequence). V was cut by 1 base and J by 3 bases, with 7 bases left in between. The CDR3 loop reads CAWSGNLNQPQHF. The CDR3 coding sequence is TGTGCCTGGAGTGGGAACCTCAATCAGCCCCAGCATTTT.

The gene calls are TRBV7-3 and TRBJ2-7; 8 positions agree with TRBD1. The CDR3 covers 13 residues. The trim removed 2 bases at V and 5 bases at J, leaving 2 bases unmatched. Germline lookup yields CDR1 SGHTA and CDR2 FQGTGA. CDR3 protein: CASSLGQGNEQYF. The CDR3 DNA follows: TGTGCCAGCAGCTTAGGACAGGGTAACGAGCAGTACTTC.

This sequence joins TRBV5-1 and TRBJ2-2; 7 bases fit TRBD1. V lost 2 bases, J lost 6 bases, and 7 bases stayed unmatched. In germline, CDR1 is SGHRS, CDR2 YFSETQ. The CDR3 is 15 amino acids. The CDR3 DNA sequence: TGCGCCAGCAGCTTTAACAGGGGTAGGGCCGGGGAGCTGTTTTTT. Translating gives CASSFNRGRAGELFF.

The chain combines TRBV28 with TRBJ1-4, with 7 bases lining up with TRBD1. Losses at the gene ends were 1 base for V and 0 bases for J; bases not matched to a gene: 5. The CDR3 covers 17 residues. The germline gives CDR1 MDHEN, CDR2 SYDVKM. The CDR3 here is CASSLFFTGATNEKLFF. The DNA of the CDR3 is TGTGCCAGCAGTTTATTTTTTACAGGGGCAACTAATGAAAAACTGTTTTTT. Supplemented by reference TRBV28 and TRBJ1-4, the full variable domain reads DVKVTQSSRYLVKRTGEKVFLECVQDMDHENMFWYRQDPGLGLRLIYFSYDVKMKEKGDIPEGYSVSREKKERFSLILESASTNQTSMYLCASSLFFTGATNEKLFFGSGTQLSVL.

Concerning this clone itself: The same CDR3 is also encoded by other DNA sequences in this sample. J is TRBJ1-5 and V is TRBV11-2; D is unresolved. CDR1 and CDR2 from the germline V gene are SGHAT and FQNNGV. The CDR3 is 13 amino acids. V was trimmed by 1 base and J by 3 bases, leaving 4 bases between them. CDR3 region: CASSLGSNQPQHF. CDR3 nucleotides: TGTGCCAGCAGCTTAGGGTCCAATCAGCCCCAGCATTTT.